The present entry profiles one T cell receptor (beta chain) with its context. The run of the v3.0 immunoSEQ assay was at survey level. Clones were sequenced by immunoSEQ multiplex PCR, and TCRdb holds only the in-frame ones, with some missing. The sample holds more than 10,000 clones, about 74% seen once. This sample is drawn from a study of long-term antiretroviral therapy in people with HIV. Germline CDR1 and CDR2: SEHNR and FQNEAQ (reference sequence). V shed 0 bases and J shed 2 bases, with 7 bases lying between them. This CDR3 is built from 15 residues. This clonotype originated in a woman aged 40 to 50 with HIV. V usage is TRBV7-9 and J usage is TRBJ1-4; perhaps TRBD1 as D (5 bases). The sample consisted of unsorted PBMCs, taken 0.5 years before starting antiretroviral therapy. The CDR3 loop is CASSLAGPTNEKLFF. CDR3 DNA: TGTGCCAGCAGCTTAGCGGGGCCGACTAATGAAAAACTGTTTTTT.